This TCR beta chain originates from a study of T cells after posttransplantation cyclophosphamide. General study findings and limits: After PTCy, TRB diversity resembled that of CNI/methotrexate controls. Blood and skin or GI T cell repertoires showed limited TRB overlap.

Measured with immunoSEQ multiplex PCR; TCRdb has only the in-frame clones, and not every one. The sample lists 25,000 to 35,000 clones, around 90% occurring once. Concerning this clone: Its antigen is not known.

The V gene end was trimmed by 5 bases and the J gene end by 4 bases; junction bases not matched to a gene: 4. Germline values: CDR1 SGHAT, CDR2 FQDESV (reference sequence). CDR3 length: 13 residues. The chain is built from TRBV11-1 and TRBJ1-1; 7 bases agree with TRBD1. The sequence was obtained from a woman aged 35 to 49 with a blood cancer, CMV-positive, and with a related stem cell donor. The sequencing input was PBMCs. CDR3 region: CASSPHRGTEAFF. CDR3 in DNA: TGTGCCAGCAGCCCCCACAGGGGCACTGAAGCTTTCTTT.